This is a list of T cell receptor beta chains from one sample in a study of T cells in Graves' hyperthyroidism and ophthalmopathy. TCRdb used MiXCR to reprocess the multiplex PCR reads, holding one entry per CDR3 protein. The sample has about 710,000 distinct CDR3 sequences; 16% are singletons. The source material was blood. The origin of the receptors is a man younger than 35 with Graves' hyperthyroidism. Both conserved end residues are part of each CDR3. The order of the fields is V gene, J gene, D gene, clone size, CDR3 DNA, CDR3 protein. A D gene is named only where the DNA matches it firmly. Expanded clones get a size class; other rows say once, few or many, or leave the size out.

TRBV7-2	TRBJ2-2	-	-	TGTGCCAGCAGCTCCTACGGAACCGGGGGGCTGTTTTTT	CASSSYGTGGLFF
TRBV6-2/TRBV6-3	TRBJ1-2	TRBD1	-	TGTGCCAGCAGGCCAGGACAGGGTCGGAACTATGGCTACACCTTC	CASRPGQGRNYGYTF
TRBV2	TRBJ2-3	-	many	TGTGCCAGCACCCCGACGGGGGTGGTTACAGATACGCAGTATTTT	CASTPTGVVTDTQYF
TRBV7-2	TRBJ2-7	TRBD2	few	TGTGCCAGCAGCCCCAATACTAGCGGGAGAGGGGAGCAGTACTTC	CASSPNTSGRGEQYF
TRBV12-3/TRBV12-4	TRBJ2-2	-	few	TGTGCCAGCAGTTTAAGCCCGGACGGGGAGCTGTTTTTT	CASSLSPDGELFF
TRBV7-3	TRBJ2-1	TRBD2	-	TGTGCCAGCAGCTTCTGGGGGACTAGCGGGCTCAATGAGCAGTTCTTC	CASSFWGTSGLNEQFF
TRBV2	TRBJ1-4	-	-	TGTGCCAGCAGTGAACAGGAGGATGAAAAACTGTTTTTT	CASSEQEDEKLFF
TRBV6-1	TRBJ1-1	TRBD1	many	TGTGCCAGCAGCTTCCGACAGGGGCTCCGTTCAGGCACTGAAGCTTTCTTT	CASSFRQGLRSGTEAFF
TRBV28	TRBJ2-1	TRBD2	many	TGTGCCAGCAGACCCCGGGGGGGCTCCTACAATGAGCAGTTCTTC	CASRPRGGSYNEQFF
TRBV7-8	TRBJ2-7	TRBD2	-	TGTGCCAGCAGCTTAGGGTCGGCTAGCGGGAGTGGGTACGAGCAGTACTTC	CASSLGSASGSGYEQYF
TRBV29-1	TRBJ1-2	-	few	TGCAGCGTCGCAATAACTCGACAGCGCTCTAACTATGGCTACACCTTC	CSVAITRQRSNYGYTF
TRBV9	TRBJ1-2	-	few	TGTGCCAGCAGCGAATCGACGGATAACTATGGCTACACCTTC	CASSESTDNYGYTF
TRBV7-9	TRBJ2-5	-	-	TGTGCCAGCAGTCGATTGACAGGCGAACAAGAGACCCAGTACTTC	CASSRLTGEQETQYF
TRBV5-1	TRBJ1-1	-	many	TGTGCCAGCAGCTTAGTGTCGAACACTGAAGCTTTCTTT	CASSLVSNTEAFF
TRBV3-1	TRBJ2-5	-	-	TGTGCCAGCAGCCACGGACCAGCGGGCTGGACCCAGTACTTC	CASSHGPAGWTQYF
TRBV7-2	TRBJ2-3	TRBD2	many	TGTGCCAGCAGTAGCGGGGGGGGCATAGATACGCAGTATTTT	CASSSGGGIDTQYF
TRBV10-3	TRBJ1-4	-	-	TGTGCCATCAGGAGAGTAGAGGGCGAAAAACTGTTTTTT	CAIRRVEGEKLFF
TRBV3-1	TRBJ2-7	TRBD1	many	TGTGCCAGCAGCCACTCGGACAGGGGCGAGCAGTACTTC	CASSHSDRGEQYF
TRBV20-1	TRBJ2-1	TRBD1	few	TGCAGTGCTAGGGAAGACAGGGGGCCCCAGCGGGAGCACAATGAGCAGTTCTTC	CSAREDRGPQREHNEQFF
TRBV7-2	TRBJ1-1	-	many	TGTGCCAGCAGACAAGTGCCCACTGAAGCTTTCTTT	CASRQVPTEAFF
TRBV28	TRBJ2-1	-	many	TGTGCCAGCAGTTTAGGGTTCAATGAGCAGTTCTTC	CASSLGFNEQFF
TRBV2	TRBJ1-1	TRBD1	many	TGTGCCAGCACGGCCAGGGGGGTAGACACTGAAGCTTTCTTT	CASTARGVDTEAFF
TRBV28	TRBJ2-3	-	many	TGTGCCAGCAGTTCCCCACACACAGGGAGGAGCGCAGATACGCAGTATTTT	CASSSPHTGRSADTQYF
TRBV4-3	TRBJ2-7	TRBD2	-	TGCGCCAGCAGCCGGGGACTAGCGGGAGAATCCTACGAGCAGTACTTC	CASSRGLAGESYEQYF
TRBV20-1	TRBJ2-7	-	many	TGCAGTGCTAGAGAAGTTCGATCCTACGAGCAGTACTTC	CSAREVRSYEQYF
TRBV29-1	TRBJ1-2	-	few	TGCAGCGTTGATCTCGCCCGCAACTATGGCTACACCTTC	CSVDLARNYGYTF
TRBV12-3/TRBV12-4	TRBJ2-1	TRBD2	many	TGTGCCAGCAGTCCCCTGGGAACTAGCGGAGCCCTCTCCTACAATGAGCAGTTCTTC	CASSPLGTSGALSYNEQFF
TRBV29-1	TRBJ1-3	-	-	TGCAGCGCCTCGAAGGGGTTTGGAAACACCATATATTTT	CSASKGFGNTIYF
TRBV2	TRBJ2-7	TRBD2	many	TGTGCCAGCAGTGAGGCTAGCGGGCCCTCTTACGAGCAGTACTTC	CASSEASGPSYEQYF
TRBV28	TRBJ2-1	-	many	TGTGCCAGCAGTTTCTCCCCCGACTACCTAAACAACAATGAGCAGTTCTTC	CASSFSPDYLNNNEQFF
TRBV5-5	TRBJ2-1	TRBD2	once	TGTGCCAGCAGGCGGACAGTAAGACTAGCGGAATCCTACAATGAGCAGTTCTTC	CASRRTVRLAESYNEQFF
TRBV10-1	TRBJ2-5	TRBD2	-	TGCGCCAGTTCCCCCGCGGGGGGACCCAAGGACTTC	CASSPAGGPKDF
TRBV6-2/TRBV6-3	TRBJ2-1	TRBD2	few	TGTGCCAGCAGTTACTCGAGACTAGCGGGAGTCAATGAGCAGTTCTTC	CASSYSRLAGVNEQFF
TRBV5-5	TRBJ2-3	-	few	TGTGCCAGCAGCTTCCGGGAAGGGGCCGATACGCAGTATTTT	CASSFREGADTQYF
TRBV10-3	TRBJ1-5	-	-	TGTGCCATCAGTGAGGGGGGGATCGGTCAGCCCCAGCATTTT	CAISEGGIGQPQHF
TRBV20-1	TRBJ1-4	TRBD1	few	TGCAGTGCTAGGGAACAGGGGGGAGGTAATGAAAAACTGTTTTTT	CSAREQGGGNEKLFF
TRBV6-2/TRBV6-3	TRBJ2-1	-	few	TGTGCCAGCGGTTCGGGACATATCAATGAGCAGTTCTTC	CASGSGHINEQFF
TRBV15	TRBJ2-5	TRBD2	many	TGTGCCACCAGCAGAGCGGGACTAGCGACGGAGACCCAGTACTTC	CATSRAGLATETQYF
TRBV20-1	TRBJ1-1	-	many	TGCAGTGCTAGAGATGACCCAGCGGGCGGCGACACTGAAGCTTTCTTT	CSARDDPAGGDTEAFF
TRBV11-2	TRBJ2-3	TRBD1	few	TGTGCCAGTTTAAGCGCGGGACAGGGGACAGATACGCAGTATTTT	CASLSAGQGTDTQYF
TRBV4-3	TRBJ1-2	-	few	TGCGCCAGCACTCCCGGGCAGGGCGACTATGGCTACACCTTC	CASTPGQGDYGYTF
TRBV20-1	TRBJ1-2	-	few	TGCAGTACCCCGGGACAACTCATGGGCTACACCTTC	CSTPGQLMGYTF
TRBV29-1	TRBJ2-7	-	many	TGCAGCTCAAGAGAGGGTTTCGAGCAGTACTTC	CSSREGFEQYF
TRBV3-1	TRBJ1-5	-	many	TGTGCCAGCAGCCAACAACCCGGGCAGCCCCAGCATTTT	CASSQQPGQPQHF
TRBV28	TRBJ2-3	TRBD2	many	TGTGCCAGCAGTCTTCGACTAGCGCCTAGCACAGATACGCAGTATTTT	CASSLRLAPSTDTQYF
TRBV7-3	TRBJ2-2	TRBD2	-	TGTGCCAGCAGTCTACTAGCGGGACTCGGGGAGCTGTTTTTT	CASSLLAGLGELFF
TRBV11-2	TRBJ2-7	TRBD1	many	TGTGCCAGCAGCCTGTTGGGACAGGTCCTCTACGAGCAGTACTTC	CASSLLGQVLYEQYF
TRBV6-2/TRBV6-3	TRBJ2-7	TRBD2	few	TGTGCCAGCAGTTACGCAAATCCTAGCGGATCCTACGAGCAGTACTTC	CASSYANPSGSYEQYF
TRBV2	TRBJ2-7	TRBD2	many	TGTGCCAGCAGTGATTTGGTTGCGGGAGGGCCTTACGAGCAGTACTTC	CASSDLVAGGPYEQYF
TRBV5-5	TRBJ2-1	-	few	TGTGCCAGCAGCTTCCAAGGTTCTGGGGAGCAGTTCTTC	CASSFQGSGEQFF
TRBV2	TRBJ2-1	TRBD2	-	TGTGCCAGCAGTGGGGGACTAGCGGGAGTAAATGAGCAGTTCTTC	CASSGGLAGVNEQFF
TRBV28	TRBJ1-5	TRBD1	-	TGTGCCAGCAGTTTGGACAGGGTAAGCGGTCAGCCCCAGCATTTT	CASSLDRVSGQPQHF
TRBV28	TRBJ2-7	TRBD2	-	TGTGCCAGCAGGGGGCGGGGGGGAGGGCCTCCCTACGAGCAGTACTTC	CASRGRGGGPPYEQYF
TRBV18	TRBJ2-3	-	many	TGTGCCAGCACAACAGGACTCACAGATACGCAGTATTTT	CASTTGLTDTQYF
TRBV7-9	TRBJ2-2	-	-	TGTGCCAGCAGCCCCGGGACAAAACCGAACACCGGGGAGCTGTTTTTT	CASSPGTKPNTGELFF
TRBV6-2/TRBV6-3	TRBJ1-5	-	few	TGTGCCAGCAGTTACTATGAGGATAGCAATCAGCCCCAGCATTTT	CASSYYEDSNQPQHF